The present entry profiles one T cell receptor beta chain with its context. No antigen is known for it. The germline V and J ends were trimmed by 1 base and 0 bases, with 9 bases remaining between them. This CDR3 has 16 residues. The germline CDR1 and CDR2 sequences are MDHEN and SYDVKM. Primers: 60 Vbeta forward and 13 Jbeta reverse. Data came from immunoSEQ multiplex PCR; TCRdb stores just in-frame clones and leaves some out. This table holds around 30,000 clones. The sample originates from a study of cytomegalovirus exposure and HLA in healthy donors. Study-wide results and caveats: Some segments of the V type, notably TRBV6-2 and TRBV6-3, were excluded as indistinguishable.

The rearrangement links TRBV28 to TRBJ2-2, with D possibly being TRBD1 (6 bases). What was sequenced was PBMCs. This receptor was identified in a man aged 25-45 years in good health and CMV-seronegative. The DNA of the CDR3 is TGTGCCAGCAGTTTATCCCCAGGGGCGAACACCGGGGAGCTGTTTTTT. Translating it yields CASSLSPGANTGELFF.